A selection of T cell receptor beta chains follows, all from one sample in a study of CD8 T cells in Susac syndrome. TCRdb itself ran the immunoSEQ multiplex PCR reads through MiXCR, one entry per CDR3 protein. The sample has around 190,000 distinct CDR3 sequences; about 95% are singletons. The sample taken for sequencing was CD4+ T cells from PBMCs. The receptors derive from a human donor in good health. The CDR3 runs from the conserved cysteine through the conserved F or W. D genes are given only for firm matches. The size of a clone is reported for some rows only, either as once, few or many, or as a class for expanded clones.

-	TRBV18	-	TRBJ1-2	CASSTGTNVGRANYGYTF	TGTGCCAGCTCAACTGGGACCAACGTCGGTAGGGCTAACTATGGCTACACCTTC
TRBD2	TRBV27	-	TRBJ2-1	CASSFLRGAYNEQFF	TGTGCCAGCAGTTTTCTGCGGGGGGCCTACAATGAGCAGTTCTTC
TRBD1	TRBV15	-	TRBJ1-5	CATEGGQGPIHSNQPQHF	TGTGCCACGGAAGGTGGACAGGGGCCGATTCATAGCAATCAGCCCCAGCATTTT
TRBD1	TRBV29-1	-	TRBJ2-5	CSVAQGARETQYF	TGCAGCGTTGCCCAGGGGGCGAGGGAGACCCAGTACTTC
-	TRBV6-6	-	TRBJ2-1	CASSYWGDRNEQFF	TGTGCCAGCAGTTATTGGGGGGACCGCAATGAGCAGTTCTTC
-	TRBV18	-	TRBJ1-2	CASSPGYGYTF	TGTGCCAGCTCACCAGGGTACGGCTACACCTTC
-	TRBV6-2/TRBV6-3	once	TRBJ1-2	CASGRPAANYGYTF	TGTGCCAGCGGCCGACCGGCGGCTAACTATGGCTACACCTTC
TRBD2	TRBV20-1	-	TRBJ2-1	CSARARLASYNEQFF	TGCAGTGCTAGAGCCCGACTAGCCTCCTACAATGAGCAGTTCTTC
-	TRBV29-1	-	TRBJ1-1	CSVTTGFTEAFF	TGCAGCGTTACAACAGGGTTCACTGAAGCTTTCTTT
-	TRBV5-1	-	TRBJ2-5	CASTRLISEETQYF	TGCGCCAGCACCCGCTTAATCTCCGAAGAGACCCAGTACTTC
-	TRBV28	-	TRBJ1-4	CASSNWEKLFF	TGTGCCAGCAGCAACTGGGAAAAACTGTTTTTT
-	TRBV11-3	-	TRBJ2-1	CASSLENNEQFF	TGTGCCAGCAGCTTAGAGAACAATGAGCAGTTCTTC
TRBD1	TRBV20-1	-	TRBJ1-5	CSASQDRVEPQHF	TGCAGTGCTAGCCAGGACAGGGTGGAGCCCCAGCATTTT
TRBD1	TRBV5-6	-	TRBJ2-1	CASSLGQGSHEQFF	TGTGCCAGCAGCTTGGGACAGGGGTCCCATGAGCAGTTCTTC
TRBD1	TRBV6-5	once	TRBJ2-6	CASNNRGGANVLTF	TGTGCCAGCAATAACAGGGGTGGGGCCAACGTCCTGACTTTC
-	TRBV4-3	-	TRBJ2-7	CASSPRLVSNEQYF	TGCGCCAGCAGCCCGCGACTGGTGAGCAACGAGCAGTACTTC
-	TRBV18	-	TRBJ1-2	CASSQQANYGYTF	TGTGCCAGCTCGCAGCAAGCTAACTATGGCTACACCTTC
-	TRBV23-1	-	TRBJ2-1	CASSQTTANEQFF	TGCGCCAGCAGTCAAACGACAGCCAATGAGCAGTTCTTC
TRBD2	TRBV20-1	-	TRBJ2-5	CSAAPPGAGALQETQYF	TGCAGTGCTGCCCCCCCAGGAGCGGGGGCTTTACAAGAGACCCAGTACTTC
-	TRBV29-1	-	TRBJ2-3	CSVASRLVQTDTQYF	TGCAGCGTTGCCTCAAGACTAGTACAAACAGATACGCAGTATTTT
TRBD2	TRBV20-1	-	TRBJ2-3	CSARRGGRGKTTDTQYF	TGCAGTGCTAGACGGGGCGGGAGGGGAAAGACCACAGATACGCAGTATTTT
-	TRBV5-1	once	TRBJ2-1	CASRDQPSSYNEQFF	TGCGCCAGTAGAGACCAGCCCAGCTCCTACAATGAGCAGTTCTTC
TRBD1	TRBV3-1	-	TRBJ1-1	CASSPQGDNTEAFF	TGTGCCAGCAGCCCACAGGGGGATAACACTGAAGCTTTCTTT
-	TRBV20-1	-	TRBJ2-1	CSAESRNEQFF	TGCAGTGCCGAGAGCCGCAATGAGCAGTTCTTC
TRBD2	TRBV15	-	TRBJ2-1	CATSIAGGPFYEQFF	TGTGCCACCAGTATAGCGGGAGGGCCTTTCTACGAGCAGTTCTTC
-	TRBV20-1	-	TRBJ1-4	CSARASTATNEKLFF	TGCAGTGCTAGAGCTTCAACCGCAACTAATGAAAAACTGTTTTTT
-	TRBV5-1	-	TRBJ1-1	CASSLSHLNTEAFF	TGCGCCAGCAGCTTATCACACCTGAACACTGAAGCTTTCTTT
TRBD1	TRBV30	once	TRBJ2-2	CAWSSFRDSFILSNTGELFF	TGTGCCTGGAGTTCATTCCGGGACAGCTTTATCCTATCGAACACCGGGGAGCTGTTTTTT
-	TRBV23-1	-	TRBJ2-1	CASSQSNAGFSSYNEQFF	TGCGCCAGCAGTCAATCGAATGCAGGTTTTAGCTCCTACAATGAGCAGTTCTTC
TRBD2	TRBV20-1	once	TRBJ2-3	CSASLWTSGTDTQYF	TGCAGTGCGAGTCTCTGGACTAGCGGGACAGATACGCAGTATTTT
-	TRBV18	-	TRBJ2-7	CASSPIGSEQYF	TGTGCCAGCTCACCGATTGGAAGCGAGCAGTACTTC
TRBD1	TRBV6-2/TRBV6-3	-	TRBJ2-7	CASGDSDREQYF	TGTGCCAGCGGGGACAGCGATCGCGAGCAGTACTTC
TRBD1	TRBV19	-	TRBJ2-3	CASSTQDRRTDTQYF	TGTGCCAGTAGTACCCAGGACAGGCGCACAGATACGCAGTATTTT
-	TRBV7-3	-	TRBJ2-7	CASSPQASWYEQYF	TGTGCCAGCAGCCCCCAAGCCTCTTGGTACGAGCAGTACTTC
TRBD2	TRBV29-1	-	TRBJ2-5	CSVAGGDQETQYF	TGCAGCGTCGCCGGGGGGGATCAAGAGACCCAGTACTTC
TRBD2	TRBV7-3	-	TRBJ2-3	CASSLKSGRAVDTQYF	TGTGCCAGCAGCTTAAAGAGCGGGAGGGCGGTAGATACGCAGTATTTT
TRBD1	TRBV6-5	-	TRBJ1-5	CASSSRGTGGAGQPQHF	TGTGCCAGCAGTTCCCGGGGGACAGGGGGCGCAGGACAGCCCCAGCATTTT
-	TRBV12-3/TRBV12-4	-	TRBJ2-7	CASFRNTSSYEQYF	TGTGCCAGCTTTCGGAACACCAGCTCCTACGAGCAGTACTTC
-	TRBV20-1	-	TRBJ2-1	CSARDTPGNEQFF	TGCAGTGCTAGAGATACCCCCGGGAATGAGCAGTTCTTC
-	TRBV29-1	-	TRBJ1-2	CSVAPTNYGYTF	TGCAGCGTTGCACCCACGAACTATGGCTACACCTTC
-	TRBV5-1	-	TRBJ1-2	CASSLEGSGVGGYTF	TGCGCCAGCAGCTTGGAGGGGTCAGGGGTCGGCGGCTACACCTTC
-	TRBV30	-	TRBJ2-1	CAWSKAGSYNEQFF	TGTGCCTGGAGTAAAGCAGGCTCCTACAATGAGCAGTTCTTC
-	TRBV30	-	TRBJ2-5	CAWSAGAPETQYF	TGTGCCTGGAGCGCCGGCGCTCCAGAGACCCAGTACTTC
-	TRBV21-1	-	TRBJ2-7	CASRTASSYEQYF	TGTGCCAGTCGGACTGCGAGCTCCTACGAGCAGTACTTC
TRBD2	TRBV29-1	-	TRBJ2-3	CSVEGGTSGTDTQYF	TGCAGCGTTGAAGGGGGGACTAGCGGCACAGATACGCAGTATTTT
-	TRBV6-5	-	TRBJ2-3	CASSPGTVTDTQYF	TGTGCCAGCAGTCCTGGGACGGTCACAGATACGCAGTATTTT
-	TRBV20-1	-	TRBJ2-3	CSARDEADTQYF	TGCAGTGCTAGAGATGAAGCTGATACGCAGTATTTT
-	TRBV20-1	-	TRBJ2-5	CSTQETQYF	TGCAGTACTCAAGAGACCCAGTACTTC